This T cell receptor (beta chain) was retrieved from a study of cytotoxic CD8 clonotypes in ibrutinib-treated CLL. As for the study in general: After a median of around 70 months, roughly 15 patients stayed remitted and around twelve progressed; responses had been partial in around 25 and complete in 2.

A 1 in 200,000 to 1 in 1 million T cell depth was the sequencing target. Profiling relied on immunoSEQ multiplex PCR, and the TCRdb table lists in-frame clones only, not all of them. This repertoire shows roughly 7,000 clones, around 70% found once; its top ten account for more than 25%. Overall study findings and caveats: Clonality increased with ibrutinib response but returned toward baseline at progression. The study found public clonotypes uncommon, contracting or stable on treatment.

Germline V CDR1 and CDR2: SGHDT, YYEEEE. Between the trimmed V and J ends, which lost 4 bases and 1 base, there was a span of 18 bases. This CDR3 is built from 16 residues. This clone was detected only once. The antigen is not known. This sequence originates from a human donor with chronic lymphocytic leukemia. The starting material was PBMCs, obtained before ibrutinib treatment. The chain has TRBV5-6 and TRBJ2-7; maybe TRBD1 (5 bases). This CDR3 reads CASSEARDSQSYEQYF. Written as DNA, the CDR3 is TGTGCCAGCAGCGAAGCCAGGGATTCTCAATCCTACGAGCAGTACTTC.